This T cell receptor (beta chain) comes out of a study of blood T cell repertoires in COVID-19. The germline CDR1 and CDR2 sequences are SQVTM and ANQGSEA. There are 16 residues in the CDR3. V was clipped by 5 bases and J by 1 base; unmatched bases: 2. Methods used by the authors: For nucleated cells, counts were estimated from reference gene primer amplification. Assay used: immunoSEQ multiplex PCR; TCRdb lists only in-frame clones, some missing. The DNA was the basis for D and trimming; V, J and clone size are from that table. Of 250,000 to 400,000 clones in the sample, approximately 88% were seen once.

The sequenced sample was peripheral blood. The chain joins TRBV29-1 to TRBJ2-6, with 13 bases aligning to TRBD2. The receptor was isolated from a woman in her twenties or thirties with COVID-19, enrolled during active disease. The CDR3 loop is CSVRTSGGSGANVLTF. DNA of the CDR3: TGCAGCGTTCGGACTAGCGGGGGTTCTGGGGCCAACGTCCTGACTTTC.